A single sample is the source of the 5 T cell receptor beta chains below, sequenced in a study of blood T cell repertoires in COVID-19. The table came from immunoSEQ multiplex PCR; TCRdb's copy has only in-frame clones and leaves some out. The data contain fewer than 300,000 clones, approximately 86% of them singletons. Sequenced material: peripheral blood. Receptors originate from a man aged 35-49 years who had recovered from COVID-19.

The V and J genes are TRBV7-8 and TRBJ1-5, with a possible D match to TRBD1 (6 bases). With 3 bases removed from V and 5 bases from J, the gap between germline ends came to 11 bases. The CDR3 covers 14 residues. CDR1 is SGHVS, CDR2 FQNEAQ, per germline. CDR3 bases: TGTGCCAGCAGCTTGGGGGCAGCACATCAGCCCCAGCATTTT. This gives the protein CASSLGAAHQPQHF.

This chain joins TRBV4-3 and TRBJ1-2; 7 bases match TRBD1. J gave up 8 bases and V 3 bases, and 6 bases lay outside the gene matches. The CDR3 length is 13 residues. CDR1 and CDR2 from the germline V gene are LGHNA and YSLEER. CDR3 DNA sequence: TGCGCCAGCAGCCAGGATAGACAGGGCGGCTACACCTTC. It is translated as CASSQDRQGGYTF.

The chain couples TRBV27 to TRBJ1-1; D not certain. Trimming stripped 3 bases from V and 3 bases from J, with 14 bases between. The germline V gene encodes CDR1 MNHEY and CDR2 SMNVEV (reference sequence). CDR3 length: 15 amino acids. CDR3 in amino acids: CASSFIGESDTEAFF. CDR3 coding DNA: TGTGCCAGCAGTTTTATTGGTGAGTCGGACACTGAAGCTTTCTTT.

This chain joins TRBV19 and TRBJ2-1; 8 positions match TRBD2. Germline loops: CDR1 LNHDA, CDR2 SQIVND (reference sequence). This CDR3 has 13 residues. The junction had 10 bases not matched to a gene; V was cut back by 9 bases and J by 9 bases. The CDR3 DNA follows: TGTGCCAGGAATGGGACTAGTTGCGTTGAGCAGTTCTTC. It translates to CARNGTSCVEQFF.

This rearrangement joins TRBV27 to TRBJ2-5, with D perhaps matching TRBD2 (7 bases). V was cut by 1 base and J by 4 bases, with 10 bases left in between. Looked up from germline, CDR1 is MNHEY and CDR2 is SMNVEV (reference sequence). The length of the CDR3 is 14 residues. CDR3 in amino acids: CASSLLRGAETQYF. The CDR3, as DNA: TGTGCCAGCAGTTTATTACGGGGGGCAGAGACCCAGTACTTC.